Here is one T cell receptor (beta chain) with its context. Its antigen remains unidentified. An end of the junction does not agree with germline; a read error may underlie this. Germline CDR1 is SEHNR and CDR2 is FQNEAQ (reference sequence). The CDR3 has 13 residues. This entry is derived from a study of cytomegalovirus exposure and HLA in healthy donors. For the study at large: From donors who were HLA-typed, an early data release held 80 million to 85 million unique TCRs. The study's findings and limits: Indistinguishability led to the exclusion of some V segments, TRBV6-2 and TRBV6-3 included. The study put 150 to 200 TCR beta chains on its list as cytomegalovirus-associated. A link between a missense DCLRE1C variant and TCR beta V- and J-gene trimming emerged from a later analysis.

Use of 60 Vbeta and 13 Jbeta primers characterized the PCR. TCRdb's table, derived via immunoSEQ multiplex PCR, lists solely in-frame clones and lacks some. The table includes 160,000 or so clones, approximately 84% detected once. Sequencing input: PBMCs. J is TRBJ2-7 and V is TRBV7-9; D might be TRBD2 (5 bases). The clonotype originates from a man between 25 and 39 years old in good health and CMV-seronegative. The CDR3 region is CSSSLMEEGEQYF. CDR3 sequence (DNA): TGTTCCAGCAGCTTAATGGAGGAAGGCGAGCAGTACTTC.